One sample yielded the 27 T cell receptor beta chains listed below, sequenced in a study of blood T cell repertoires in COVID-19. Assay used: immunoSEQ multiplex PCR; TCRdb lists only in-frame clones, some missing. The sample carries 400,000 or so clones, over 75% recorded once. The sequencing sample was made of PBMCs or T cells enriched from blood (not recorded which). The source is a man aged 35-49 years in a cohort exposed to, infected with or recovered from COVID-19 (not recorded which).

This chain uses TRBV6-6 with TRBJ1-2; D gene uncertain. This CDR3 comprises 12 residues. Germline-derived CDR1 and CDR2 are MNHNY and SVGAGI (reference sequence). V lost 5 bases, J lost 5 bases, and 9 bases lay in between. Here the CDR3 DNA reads TGTGCCAGCAGTCCGACACCTTATGGCTACACCTTC. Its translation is CASSPTPYGYTF.

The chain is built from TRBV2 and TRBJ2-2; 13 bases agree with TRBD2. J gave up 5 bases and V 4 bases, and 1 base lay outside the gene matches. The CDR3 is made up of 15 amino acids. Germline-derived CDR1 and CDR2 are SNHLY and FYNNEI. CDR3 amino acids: CASSGGLAGTGELFF. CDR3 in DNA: TGTGCCAGCAGTGGGGGACTAGCGGGAACCGGGGAGCTGTTTTTT.

CDR3 sequence: CASSATGVEQYF. Written as DNA, the CDR3 is TGTGCCAGCAGCGCGACGGGGGTCGAGCAGTACTTC. V and J are TRBV9 and TRBJ2-7; TRBD2 is a possible D gene (6 bases). This CDR3 spans 12 amino acids. V lost 3 bases and J 6 bases, leaving 10 bases between the germline ends. Looked up from germline, CDR1 is SGDLS and CDR2 is YYNGEE.

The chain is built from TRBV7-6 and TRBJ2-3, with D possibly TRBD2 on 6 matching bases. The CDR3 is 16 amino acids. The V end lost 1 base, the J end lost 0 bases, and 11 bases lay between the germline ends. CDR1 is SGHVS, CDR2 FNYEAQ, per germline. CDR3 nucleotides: TGTGCCAGCAGCTTAGACGGGGGTGGTAGCACAGATACGCAGTATTTT. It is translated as CASSLDGGGSTDTQYF.

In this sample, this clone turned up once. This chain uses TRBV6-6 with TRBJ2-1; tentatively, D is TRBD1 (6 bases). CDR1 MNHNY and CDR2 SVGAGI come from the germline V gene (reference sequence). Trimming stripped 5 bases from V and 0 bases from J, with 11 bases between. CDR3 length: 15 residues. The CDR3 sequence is CASSIQGSSYNEQFF. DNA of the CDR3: TGTGCCAGCAGTATACAGGGTAGCTCCTACAATGAGCAGTTCTTC.

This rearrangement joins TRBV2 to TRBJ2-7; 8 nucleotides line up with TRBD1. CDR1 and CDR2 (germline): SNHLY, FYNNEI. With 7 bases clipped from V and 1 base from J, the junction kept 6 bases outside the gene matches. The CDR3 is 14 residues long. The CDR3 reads CASTGRTGSYEQYF. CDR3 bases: TGTGCCAGCACCGGGCGGACAGGGTCCTACGAGCAGTACTTC.

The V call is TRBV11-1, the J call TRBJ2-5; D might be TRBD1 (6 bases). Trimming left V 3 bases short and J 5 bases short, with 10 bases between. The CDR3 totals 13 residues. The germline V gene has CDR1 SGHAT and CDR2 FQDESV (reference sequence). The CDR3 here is CASSFGTRETQYF. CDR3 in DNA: TGTGCCAGCAGCTTTGGGACAAGGGAGACCCAGTACTTC.

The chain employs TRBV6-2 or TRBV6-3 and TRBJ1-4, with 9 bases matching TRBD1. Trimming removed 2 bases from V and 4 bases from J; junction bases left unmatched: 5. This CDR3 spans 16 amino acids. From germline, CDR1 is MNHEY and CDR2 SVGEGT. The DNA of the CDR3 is TGTGCCAGCAGTTACCGCGCGACAGGGGGTAATGAAAAACTGTTTTTT. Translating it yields CASSYRATGGNEKLFF.

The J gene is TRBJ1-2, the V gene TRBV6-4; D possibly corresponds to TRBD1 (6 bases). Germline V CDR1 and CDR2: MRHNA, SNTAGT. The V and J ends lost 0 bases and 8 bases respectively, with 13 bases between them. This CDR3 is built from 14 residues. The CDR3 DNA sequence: TGTGCCAGCAGTGACTCTTACAGGGTAGGGGGCTACACCTTC. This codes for CASSDSYRVGGYTF.

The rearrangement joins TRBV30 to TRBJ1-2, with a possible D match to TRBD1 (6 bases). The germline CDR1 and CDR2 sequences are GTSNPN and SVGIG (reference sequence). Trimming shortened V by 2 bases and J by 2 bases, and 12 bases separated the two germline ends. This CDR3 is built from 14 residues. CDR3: CAWSRGGTNYGYTF. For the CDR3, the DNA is TGTGCCTGGAGTCGGGGAGGGACAAACTATGGCTACACCTTC.

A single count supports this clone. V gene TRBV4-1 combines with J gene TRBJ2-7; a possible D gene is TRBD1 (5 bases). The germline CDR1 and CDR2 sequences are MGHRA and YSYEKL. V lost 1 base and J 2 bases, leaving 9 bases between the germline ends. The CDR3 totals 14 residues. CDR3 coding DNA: TGCGCCAGCAGCCAAGGTTCAGGGACCTACGAGCAGTACTTC. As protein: CASSQGSGTYEQYF.

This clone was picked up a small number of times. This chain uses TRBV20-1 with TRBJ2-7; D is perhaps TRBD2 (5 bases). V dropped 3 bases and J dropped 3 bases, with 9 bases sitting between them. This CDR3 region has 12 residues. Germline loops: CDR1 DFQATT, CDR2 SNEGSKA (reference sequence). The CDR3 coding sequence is TGCAGTGCTAGTGTTGCGGGCTACGAGCAGTACTTC. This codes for CSASVAGYEQYF.

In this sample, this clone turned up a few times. CDR3 in amino acids: CASSATSGSSYEQYF. The CDR3, as DNA: TGTGCCAGCAGTGCAACTAGCGGGAGCTCTTACGAGCAGTACTTC. The chain joins TRBV6-4 to TRBJ2-7; 11 bases line up with TRBD2. The CDR3 extends over 15 amino acids. The V segment lost 4 bases and the J segment 4 bases; nucleotides outside the gene matches: 6. Germline CDR1 is MRHNA and CDR2 is SNTAGT.

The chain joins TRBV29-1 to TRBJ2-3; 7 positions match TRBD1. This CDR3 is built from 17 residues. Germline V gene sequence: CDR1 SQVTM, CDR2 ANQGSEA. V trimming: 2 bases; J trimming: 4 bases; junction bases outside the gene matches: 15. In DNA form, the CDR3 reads TGCAGCGTTGAAATACACCTCGGGACAGTGAGGGCAGATACGCAGTATTTT. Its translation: CSVEIHLGTVRADTQYF.

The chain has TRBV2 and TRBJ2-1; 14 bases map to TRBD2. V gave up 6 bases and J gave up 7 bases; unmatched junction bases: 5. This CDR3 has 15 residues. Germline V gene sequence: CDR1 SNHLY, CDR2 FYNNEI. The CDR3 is CASSPRTSGGNEQFF. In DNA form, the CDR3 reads TGTGCCAGCAGCCCCCGGACTAGCGGGGGGAATGAGCAGTTCTTC.

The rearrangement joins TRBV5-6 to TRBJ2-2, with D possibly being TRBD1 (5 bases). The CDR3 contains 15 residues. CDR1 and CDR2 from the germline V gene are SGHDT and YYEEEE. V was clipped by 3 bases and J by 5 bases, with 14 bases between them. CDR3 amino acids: CASSSTGKRTGELFF. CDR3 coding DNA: TGTGCCAGCAGCTCTACAGGAAAACGTACCGGGGAGCTGTTTTTT.

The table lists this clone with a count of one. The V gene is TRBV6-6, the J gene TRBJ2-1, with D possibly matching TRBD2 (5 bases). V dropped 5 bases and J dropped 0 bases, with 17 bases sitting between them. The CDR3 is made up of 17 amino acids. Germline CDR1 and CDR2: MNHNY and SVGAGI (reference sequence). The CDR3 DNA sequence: TGTGCCAGCAGTCCTGGAAGAAGCGGAAGCTCCTACAATGAGCAGTTCTTC. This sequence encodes CASSPGRSGSSYNEQFF.

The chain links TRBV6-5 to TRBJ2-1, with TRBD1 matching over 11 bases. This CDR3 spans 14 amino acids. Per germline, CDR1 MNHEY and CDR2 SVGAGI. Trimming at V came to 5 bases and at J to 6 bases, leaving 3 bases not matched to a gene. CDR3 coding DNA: TGTGCCAGCAGTACCGGGACAGGGGGCAATGAGCAGTTCTTC. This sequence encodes CASSTGTGGNEQFF.

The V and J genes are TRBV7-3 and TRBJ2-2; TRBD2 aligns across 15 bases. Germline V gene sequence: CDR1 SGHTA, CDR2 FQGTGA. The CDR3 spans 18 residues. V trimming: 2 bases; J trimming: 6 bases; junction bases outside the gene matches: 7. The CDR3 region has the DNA TGTGCCAGCAGCTTACTACCGGGACTAGCGGGAGGACCCGGGGAGCTGTTTTTT. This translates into CASSLLPGLAGGPGELFF.

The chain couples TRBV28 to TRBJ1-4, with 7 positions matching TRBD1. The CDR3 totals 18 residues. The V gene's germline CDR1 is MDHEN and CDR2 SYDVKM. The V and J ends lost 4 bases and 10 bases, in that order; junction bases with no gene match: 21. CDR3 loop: CASSSLLRRTGQRIKLFF. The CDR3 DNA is TGTGCCAGCAGTTCCTTATTGAGACGGACAGGTCAGAGGATAAAACTGTTTTTT. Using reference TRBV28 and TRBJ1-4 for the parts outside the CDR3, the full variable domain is DVKVTQSSRYLVKRTGEKVFLECVQDMDHENMFWYRQDPGLGLRLIYFSYDVKMKEKGDIPEGYSVSREKKERFSLILESASTNQTSMYLCASSSLLRRTGQRIKLFFGSGTQLSVL.

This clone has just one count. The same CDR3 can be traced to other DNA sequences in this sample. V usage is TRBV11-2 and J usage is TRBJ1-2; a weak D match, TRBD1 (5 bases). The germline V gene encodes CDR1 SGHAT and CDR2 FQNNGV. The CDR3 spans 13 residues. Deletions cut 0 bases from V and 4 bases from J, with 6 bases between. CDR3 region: CASSLDRAYGYTF. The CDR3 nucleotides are TGTGCCAGCAGCTTAGACAGGGCCTATGGCTACACCTTC.

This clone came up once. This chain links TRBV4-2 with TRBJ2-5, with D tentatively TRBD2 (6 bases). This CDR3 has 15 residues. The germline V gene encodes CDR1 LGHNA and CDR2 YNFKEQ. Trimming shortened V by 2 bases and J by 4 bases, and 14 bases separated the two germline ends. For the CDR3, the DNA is TGTGCCAGCAGCCAAAGGCTAGCGACTGGAGAGACCCAGTACTTC. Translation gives CASSQRLATGETQYF.

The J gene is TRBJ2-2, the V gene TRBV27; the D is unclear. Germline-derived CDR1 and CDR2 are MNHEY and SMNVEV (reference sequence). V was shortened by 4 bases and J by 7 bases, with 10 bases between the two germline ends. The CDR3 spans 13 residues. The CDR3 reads CASSSRVDGELFF. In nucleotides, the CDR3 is TGTGCCAGCAGTTCCCGGGTTGACGGGGAGCTGTTTTTT.

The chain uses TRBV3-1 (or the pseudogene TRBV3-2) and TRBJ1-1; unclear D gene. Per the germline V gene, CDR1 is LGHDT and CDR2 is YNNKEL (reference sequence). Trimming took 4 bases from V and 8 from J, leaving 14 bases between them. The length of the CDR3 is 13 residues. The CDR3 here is CASSPGGQREAFF. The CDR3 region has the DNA TGTGCCAGCAGCCCCGGAGGGCAGAGAGAAGCTTTCTTT.

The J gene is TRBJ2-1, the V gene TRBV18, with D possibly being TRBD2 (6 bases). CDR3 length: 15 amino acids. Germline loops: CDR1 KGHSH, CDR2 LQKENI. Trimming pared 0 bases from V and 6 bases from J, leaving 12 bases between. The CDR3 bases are TGTGCCAGCTCACCACCGGGCGGGGCCGGCAATGAGCAGTTCTTC. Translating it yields CASSPPGGAGNEQFF.

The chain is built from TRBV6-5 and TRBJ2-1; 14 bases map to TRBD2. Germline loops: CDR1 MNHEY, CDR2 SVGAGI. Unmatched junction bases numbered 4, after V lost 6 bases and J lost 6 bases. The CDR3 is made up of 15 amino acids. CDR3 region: CASSRGLAGVNEQFF. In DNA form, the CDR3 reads TGTGCCAGCAGCCGGGGACTAGCGGGAGTCAATGAGCAGTTCTTC.

In nucleotides, the CDR3 is TGTGCCAGCAGCCAAGTTGGGGCGGACTATGGCTACACCTTC. Its translation: CASSQVGADYGYTF. The V and J genes are TRBV3-1 (or the pseudogene TRBV3-2) and TRBJ1-2; possibly TRBD1 for D (5 bases). V was clipped by 1 base and J by 3 bases, with 9 bases between them. The CDR3 length is 14 residues. The V gene's germline CDR1 is LGHDT and CDR2 YNNKEL (reference sequence).